The present TCR beta chain was sequenced within a study of T cells after yellow fever vaccination. The study's findings and limits: The CD4 and CD8 compartments had a small share of their clonotypes in common. Within FACS-sorted repertoires, abundant clonotypes contaminating from the bulk population could be present.

The CDR3 contains 17 residues. The ends lost 0 bases at V and 4 bases at J; junction bases unmatched: 6. CDR1 SGHAT and CDR2 FQNNGV come from the germline V gene. UMIs were added to TCR cDNA along with a universal primer site when it was made by 5'RACE template switching. TCRdb used MiXCR to reprocess the 5' RACE reads, holding one entry per CDR3 protein. The data show around 46,000 distinct CDR3 sequences, roughly 7% seen once. The receptor was derived from a man aged 25-45 years who received the YFV17D yellow fever vaccine. Sequencing was performed on CD8+ T cells not binding an NS4B(214-222) dextramer, sorted from PBMCs, taken 45 days after the yellow fever booster vaccination. The J gene is TRBJ2-5, the V gene TRBV11-2; 12 nucleotides line up with TRBD2. Written as DNA, the CDR3 is TGTGCCAGCAGCTTAGAGGGACCACTAGCGGGAGGAGAGACCCAGTACTTC. The encoded protein is CASSLEGPLAGGETQYF.